This T cell receptor (beta chain) was retrieved from a study of T cells in Graves' hyperthyroidism and ophthalmopathy (dated by TCRdb to between 2019 and 2020). About the full investigation: Peripheral blood was sampled at the time of initial diagnosis, prior to any treatment. Following sampling, methimazole starting at 30 mg daily was given to hyperthyroidism patients, and high-dose intravenous methylprednisolone was given to ophthalmopathy patients. Prospective prediction of ophthalmopathy was tested in an independent validation cohort consisting of fewer than 20 hyperthyroidism patients and some 16 patients who later progressed to ophthalmopathy. In addition, the study compared T-cell repertoires in thyroid tissue and in blood from about 6 Graves' hyperthyroidism patients. The paper describes TCR Vbeta CDR3 sequencing of more than 120 peripheral blood samples, made up of about 40 ophthalmopathy patients, some 76 hyperthyroidism patients and 17 progressor patients. A discovery cohort of roughly 96 patients, 43 with Graves' ophthalmopathy and about 58 with stable Graves' hyperthyroidism, was used to find distinguishing TCR V-J signatures. The 90 to 100 discovery patients were randomly divided into training and test sets at a 7:3 ratio. Results and caveats for the whole study, not just this receptor: In validation, the model predicted progression to ophthalmopathy with about 71% sensitivity and roughly 75% specificity, a median of approximately 6.7 months before onset. Most expanded thyroid clonotypes (frequency above 0.001) were also detected in blood, suggesting blood repertoires may reflect thyroid immune responses. A 13 V-J signature model separated ophthalmopathy from stable hyperthyroidism, with 87.88% sensitivity and about 81% specificity in cross-validation and 80%/75% in testing. No statistical method was used to fix the sample size in advance, and group allocation was not hidden from the investigators.

This clonotype was observed at least ten times. Its target antigen remains unknown. No much larger clone is present one base from it, and per-base qualities are unavailable. The TCR beta CDR3 regions were amplified from RNA transcripts. A first-round RT-PCR of the TCR CDR3 used the HTBI primer set with the Qiagen OneStep RT-PCR kit. The libraries were constructed in a second round of multiplex PCR and then size-selected and purified. Sequencing of the libraries was done on an Illumina HiSeq2000 using paired-end 100 bp reads. The original pipeline was this. Raw data were processed with SOAPnuke, discarding reads with adapters, uncalled bases, mean Phred below 15, or no exact constant-primer or identifier match. High-quality paired reads were merged using COPE v1.2.5, and each unique nucleotide sequence was defined as a clonotype. MiTCR v1.1 was used to align the clonotypes against IMGT TRBV, TRBD and TRBJ reference segments. The analysis included only V-J combinations with a frequency above 0.0001, which together covered 99.2% of the repertoires. A TCS score was defined as the ratio between F50 (clonal expansion) and ExV (chaos), using BLOSUM62-based TCRdist between CDR3 peptides within each V-J. Welch's t-statistics and random forest reduced around 550 V-J features to roughly 13, which were used in a naive Bayes classifier (R e1071). TCRdb passed the public sequencing reads through fastp at Q25 and MiXCR, retaining productive beta sequences. Identical CDR3 protein sequences are pooled into one entry, listed with their most common genes and DNA. TCRdb, not the authors, supplied the V and J calls. The sample includes about 290,000 distinct CDR3 sequences, with 13% observed a single time. 6.5% to 10% of the sample lies in the top ten.

Ends trimmed: V by 4 bases, J by 4 bases; bases unmatched to a gene: 5. The CDR3 runs 14 amino acids, cysteine and phenylalanine included. Only the CDR3 portion is preserved as DNA: 42 bases, with reading frame beginning at the first base. The germline V gene provides CDR1 SGHAT and CDR2 FQNNGV. The hyperthyroidism patients were between 18 and 65 years old and newly diagnosed, with a disease duration of less than 2 months. Any patient with an uncontrolled infection, another autoimmune disease, pregnancy or lactation was excluded. Diagnoses relied on clinical symptoms, serum thyroxine and TRAb, thyroid ultrasound and orbital computed tomography. Blood from progressor patients was collected at the time of first diagnosis with hyperthyroidism, before any ophthalmopathy symptoms had appeared. PBMCs were separated from under 12 ml of fresh peripheral blood using Ficoll-Paque density gradient centrifugation. Progressor patients were first diagnosed with Graves' hyperthyroidism and then developed ophthalmopathy during follow-up. Total RNA was extracted using Trizol reagent, and RNA quality was assessed on an Agilent 2100 Bioanalyzer.

The chain was built from TRBV11-2 and TRBJ2-7, with TRBD2 identical over 9 junction bases. This sequence was found in a woman aged 30 to 39 with Graves' hyperthyroidism that later progressed to Graves' ophthalmopathy. The sequenced sample consisted of blood. The encoded CDR3 is CASSWASGKYEQYF. The nucleotides are TGTGCCAGCAGCTGGGCTAGCGGGAAATACGAGCAGTACTTC.